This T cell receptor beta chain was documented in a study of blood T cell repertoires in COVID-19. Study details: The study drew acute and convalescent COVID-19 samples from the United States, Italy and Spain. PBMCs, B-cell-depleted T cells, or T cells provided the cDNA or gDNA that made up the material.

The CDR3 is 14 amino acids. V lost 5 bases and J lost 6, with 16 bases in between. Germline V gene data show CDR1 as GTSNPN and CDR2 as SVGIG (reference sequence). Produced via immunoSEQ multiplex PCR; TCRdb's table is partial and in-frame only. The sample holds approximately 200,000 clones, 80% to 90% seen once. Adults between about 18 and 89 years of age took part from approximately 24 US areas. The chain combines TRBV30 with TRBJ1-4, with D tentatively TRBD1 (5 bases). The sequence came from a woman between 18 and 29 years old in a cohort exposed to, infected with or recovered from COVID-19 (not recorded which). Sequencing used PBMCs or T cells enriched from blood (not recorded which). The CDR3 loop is CAWGPGTMDEKLFF. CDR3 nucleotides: TGTGCCTGGGGGCCCGGGACTATGGATGAAAAACTGTTTTTT.